This T cell receptor beta chain emerged from a study of Graves' ophthalmopathy and Graves' hyperthyroidism. Scientists amplified the TCR beta CDR3 regions from RNA transcripts. Second-round multiplex PCR came after a first-round RT-PCR that employed HTBI primers. TCRdb fed the multiplex PCR reads into MiXCR, producing one record per CDR3 protein. This table has approximately 640,000 distinct CDR3 sequences, 35% to 50% appearing once. J gave up 2 bases and V 3 bases, and 12 bases lay outside the gene matches. The V gene's germline CDR1 is PRHDT and CDR2 FYEKMQ (reference sequence). This CDR3 is 18 amino acids long. Those donors who had ophthalmopathy presented with moderate-to-severe activity, a CAS of ≥3, a NOSPECS of ≥4 and a duration under 3 months. None of the included patients had other autoimmune diseases, uncontrolled infections, pregnancy or lactation, as these led to exclusion. It was from about 10 ml of fresh peripheral blood that the PBMCs came.

The chain uses TRBV13 and TRBJ2-3, with 9 bases fitting TRBD1. Sequencing was carried out using peripheral blood. This receptor was obtained from an adult man with Graves' ophthalmopathy. The CDR3 DNA is TGTGCCAGCAGCTTTCCGGGACAGGGCAAACCCTTCACAGATACGCAGTATTTT. Its protein product is CASSFPGQGKPFTDTQYF.